This T cell receptor beta chain was documented in a study of blood T cell repertoires in COVID-19. Original analysis: Researchers report that nucleated cell counts were estimated from reference gene primer amplification. Only in-frame clones appear in the TCRdb table, and some are missing; sequencing was by immunoSEQ multiplex PCR. The V and J calls and clone size come from that table; D and trimming were worked out from the DNA. The sample shows around 280,000 clones, 89% of them seen only once. The study recruited people aged 18 to 89 years across 20 to 30 US areas. Donors in Cohort 3 who had recovered were those with two negative PCRs, healthcare professional clearance, or resolution of their symptoms. The sequence came from a woman aged 40 to 50 who had recovered from COVID-19. The specimen sequenced was PBMCs or T cells enriched from blood (not recorded which).

CDR3 protein: CASSEGKKDGYTF. CDR3 nucleotide sequence: TGTGCCAGCAGCGAGGGGAAAAAGGATGGCTACACCTTC. This chain uses TRBV9 with TRBJ1-2, with a tentative D call TRBD1 (5 bases). The V end lost 3 bases, the J end lost 6 bases, and 12 bases lay between the germline ends. The CDR3 runs 13 residues. Germline loops: CDR1 SGDLS, CDR2 YYNGEE. Filled out from reference TRBV9 and TRBJ1-2, the complete variable domain reads DSGVTQTPKHLITATGQRVTLRCSPRSGDLSVYWYQQSLDQGLQFLIQYYNGEERAKGNILERFSAQQFPDLHSELNLSSLELGDSALYFCASSEGKKDGYTFGSGTRLTVV.